This TCR beta chain is drawn from a study of blood T cell repertoires in COVID-19. Turning to the study itself: The analysed material was cDNA or gDNA that came from T cells, B-cell-depleted T cells, or PBMCs.

CDR1 KGHSH and CDR2 LQKENI come from the germline V gene. CDR3 size: 14 residues. The V end was cut by 5 bases, the J end by 3 bases, with 14 bases between. Study processing details: Estimates of nucleated cell counts were drawn from the amplification of reference gene primers. TCRdb's copy holds only in-frame clones and misses some; the assay was immunoSEQ multiplex PCR. The V and J calls and the clone size are those of that table, but D and trimming were determined from the DNA. The data show 350,000 or so clones, about nine tenths seen once. Assignments of participants to cohorts depended upon their own reported clinical history. No more than 2 weeks before study entry, exposed participants had met a case of COVID-19.

J is TRBJ2-7 and V is TRBV18; a weak D match, TRBD2 (5 bases). The receptor's source is a woman aged 25 to 39 who had been exposed to COVID-19. Sequenced input: PBMCs or T cells enriched from blood (not recorded which). The CDR3 nucleotides read TGTGCCAGCTCAAACGAGGGCATCCACTACGAGCAGTACTTC. It translates to CASSNEGIHYEQYF.